The next 16 T cell receptor beta chains were all read from a single sample in a study of T cells in localized non-small cell lung cancer. TCRdb keeps only in-frame clones here, not all; method: immunoSEQ multiplex PCR. The sample yields roughly 21,000 clones, roughly 80% seen once. The material was peripheral blood, obtained before any cancer treatment. The receptors here all came from a man aged 40 to 69 with stage I lung adenocarcinoma.

The CDR3 protein is CASSLVGLAGAEYTDTQYF. The CDR3 nucleotides read TGCGCCAGCAGCTTGGTTGGGCTAGCGGGGGCCGAATACACAGATACGCAGTATTTT. The rearrangement joins TRBV5-1 to TRBJ2-3, with TRBD2 matching 10 bases. Germline CDR1 reads SGHRS; CDR2 reads YFSETQ. The CDR3 length is 19 residues. Trimming cost V 0 bases and J 2 bases; bases outside gene matches: 12.

This clone was seen just once. The V and J genes are TRBV29-1 and TRBJ2-1; D perhaps matches TRBD2 (5 bases). Trimming cost V 5 bases and J 2 bases, with 7 bases left between them. Germline loops: CDR1 SQVTM, CDR2 ANQGSEA. The CDR3 is made up of 12 amino acids. The CDR3, as DNA: TGCAGCGTTAACGGGGCCTACAATGAGCAGTTCTTC. Protein: CSVNGAYNEQFF.

Regarding this clone: One junction end disagrees with the germline gene, perhaps due to a read error. V gene TRBV7-7 combines with J gene TRBJ2-1; perhaps TRBD2 as D (6 bases). This CDR3 spans 15 amino acids. CDR1 and CDR2 (germline): SSHAT, FNYEAQ (reference sequence). The CDR3: CASSLGTAYYNEQFF. The CDR3, as DNA: TGTGCTAGCAGCCTCGGGACTGCCTACTACAATGAGCAGTTCTTC.

Only a few counts were recorded for this clone. The CDR3 DNA is TGTGCCAGCTCGTGGAGGAGCCTTGCAACTAATGAAAAACTGTTTTTT. This sequence encodes CASSWRSLATNEKLFF. J is TRBJ1-4 and V is TRBV2; D not resolved. The ends were cut back, 8 bases at V and 0 bases at J, with 16 bases in the middle. CDR1 is SNHLY, CDR2 FYNNEI, per germline. The CDR3 loop spans 16 amino acids.

This chain uses TRBV7-9 with TRBJ2-7; TRBD2 aligns across 14 bases. CDR1 is SEHNR, CDR2 FQNEAQ, per germline (reference sequence). This CDR3 spans 15 amino acids. V was pared by 4 bases and J by 6 bases, with 5 bases of the junction left unmatched. The CDR3: CASSWGLAGDGEQYF. CDR3 DNA sequence: TGTGCCAGCAGCTGGGGACTAGCGGGAGATGGCGAGCAGTACTTC.

The chain joins TRBV19 to TRBJ2-7; D may be TRBD1 (6 bases). The CDR3 spans 15 residues. From germline, CDR1 is LNHDA and CDR2 SQIVND (reference sequence). Trimming stripped 8 bases from V and 5 bases from J, with 22 bases between. The CDR3 region has the DNA TGTGCCAGTTCACACCAAACAGGGAGTCGCCACGAGCAGTACTTC. It translates to CASSHQTGSRHEQYF.

This clone has a handful of counts. This chain joins TRBV27 and TRBJ2-5; a weak D match, TRBD2 (7 bases). The CDR3 is 17 amino acids. Germline assignment: CDR1 MNHEY and CDR2 SMNVEV (reference sequence). V lost 0 bases and J lost 2, with 16 bases in between. CDR3 DNA sequence: TGTGCCAGCAGTTTATCGATGGGAGGGGGGGGACAAGAGACCCAGTACTTC. Protein product: CASSLSMGGGGQETQYF.

V and J are TRBV18 and TRBJ2-5; maybe TRBD2 (7 bases). From germline, CDR1 is KGHSH and CDR2 LQKENI. The CDR3 length is 14 residues. V was cut by 1 base and J by 6 bases, with 12 bases left in between. CDR3 in DNA: TGTGCCAGCTCACCACGAGAGGGGGGGAAGACCCAGTACTTC. It is translated as CASSPREGGKTQYF.

This clone occurred once. The chain links TRBV7-2 to TRBJ2-2; D perhaps matches TRBD1 (6 bases). Germline CDR1 SGHTA, CDR2 FQGNSA. Deletions cut 6 bases from V and 3 bases from J, with 14 bases between. The CDR3 sequence is 15 residues long. The CDR3 DNA reads TGTGCCAGCAGACTAACAGGGACGGACACCGGGGAGCTGTTTTTT. This sequence encodes CASRLTGTDTGELFF. Full variable domain (missing parts from reference TRBV7-2 and TRBJ2-2): GAGVSQSPSNKVTEKGKDVELRCDPISGHTALYWYRQSLGQGLEFLIYFQGNSAPDKSGLPSDRFSAERTGGSVSTLTIQRTQQEDSAVYLCASRLTGTDTGELFFGEGSRLTVL.

The chain joins TRBV7-2 to TRBJ1-1; 7 nucleotides line up with TRBD1. Germline V gene data show CDR1 as SGHTA and CDR2 as FQGNSA. The ends lost 1 base at V and 4 bases at J; junction bases unmatched: 6. This CDR3 is 15 amino acids long. This chain's CDR3 is CASSLDQGEGTEAFF. CDR3 nucleotides: TGTGCCAGCAGCTTAGATCAGGGGGAAGGCACTGAAGCTTTCTTT.

The count of this clone is one. This rearrangement joins TRBV5-8 to TRBJ2-3, with TRBD1 as a possible D gene (6 bases). This CDR3 spans 14 amino acids. V lost 4 bases to trimming and J lost 4 bases, with 13 bases between them. Germline-derived CDR1 and CDR2 are SGHTS and YDEGEE. The CDR3 region is CASSRGQVADTQYF. As DNA, the CDR3 is TGTGCCAGCAGCCGGGGACAAGTGGCAGATACGCAGTATTTT.

The rearrangement uses TRBV29-1 and TRBJ2-7, with TRBD2 as a possible D gene (6 bases). V was pared by 4 bases and J by 6 bases, with 16 bases between. The CDR3 runs 13 residues. The germline V gene has CDR1 SQVTM and CDR2 ANQGSEA. CDR3 nucleotide sequence: TGCAGCGTTGGTCGTCAGGGACTGAGCGAGCAGTACTTC. Translated: CSVGRQGLSEQYF.

The rearrangement links TRBV7-8 to TRBJ1-1; D is undetermined. Germline CDR1 is SGHVS and CDR2 is FQNEAQ. This CDR3 has 14 amino acids. Trimming left V 1 base short and J 1 base short, with 7 bases between. The CDR3 DNA is TGTGCCAGCAGCTTAGTGAAAGGGAACACTGAAGCTTTCTTT. It codes for CASSLVKGNTEAFF.

The V call is TRBV5-4, the J call TRBJ2-6; D may be TRBD1 (6 bases). V lost 10 bases, J lost 2 bases, and 16 bases lay in between. There are 15 residues in the CDR3. In germline, CDR1 is SGHNT, CDR2 YYREEE (reference sequence). The CDR3 DNA reads TGTGCCGGTACCTACCGGACAGCTGGGGCCAACGTCCTGACTTTC. Protein product: CAGTYRTAGANVLTF.

The chain combines TRBV19 with TRBJ1-6, with 10 bases fitting TRBD1. CDR1 is LNHDA and CDR2 is SQIVND in the germline V gene (reference sequence). The CDR3 spans 13 residues. Trimming removed 7 bases from V and 8 bases from J; junction bases left unmatched: 2. The chain's CDR3 is CASKGTGDSPLHF. In DNA, the CDR3 is TGTGCCAGTAAAGGGACAGGGGATTCACCCCTCCACTTT.

J is TRBJ2-1 and V is TRBV27; the match to TRBD2 covers 8 bases. Germline CDR1 reads MNHEY; CDR2 reads SMNVEV (reference sequence). V trimming: 6 bases; J trimming: 3 bases; junction bases outside the gene matches: 4. The CDR3 consists of 14 residues. The CDR3 DNA reads TGTGCCAGCAGCCTAACTAGCGGCTACAATGAGCAGTTCTTC. Protein sequence: CASSLTSGYNEQFF.